A selection of T cell receptor beta chains follows, all from one sample in a study of blood T cell repertoires in COVID-19. The repertoire was sequenced with immunoSEQ multiplex PCR; TCRdb's copy has only in-frame clones and lacks some. Here the sample spans 100,000 to 150,000 clones, over 75% being singletons. Specimen: peripheral blood. The receptor set was obtained from a man in his thirties or forties with COVID-19, enrolled during active disease. The CDR3 runs from the conserved cysteine through the conserved F or W. Each record gives: CDR3 length, J gene, V gene, D gene, CDR3 protein. The D gene is left open where the match is weak.

len: 13; j_gene: TRBJ2-2; v_gene: TRBV30; d_gene: NA; CDR3aa: CAWSLQGTGELFF
len: 15; j_gene: TRBJ1-2; v_gene: TRBV7-9; d_gene: TRBD1; CDR3aa: CASSRQGRNGYGYTF
len: 16; j_gene: TRBJ2-3; v_gene: TRBV7-6; d_gene: TRBD2; CDR3aa: CASSLVAGGSTDTQYF
len: 14; j_gene: TRBJ2-2; v_gene: TRBV24-1; d_gene: NA; CDR3aa: CATSIGTLGRELFF
len: 15; j_gene: TRBJ2-3; v_gene: TRBV5-6; d_gene: NA; CDR3aa: CASSTRQTRTDTQYF
len: 16; j_gene: TRBJ1-2; v_gene: TRBV2; d_gene: NA; CDR3aa: CASSEGGRATNYGYTF
len: 14; j_gene: TRBJ1-4; v_gene: TRBV30; d_gene: NA; CDR3aa: CAWGTAGAYEKLFF
len: 17; j_gene: TRBJ2-2; v_gene: TRBV5-1; d_gene: TRBD2; CDR3aa: CASKAPSGIFRAGELFF
len: 15; j_gene: TRBJ2-3; v_gene: TRBV7-2; d_gene: NA; CDR3aa: CASSLEGLLTDTQYF
len: 14; j_gene: TRBJ2-2; v_gene: TRBV10-3; d_gene: TRBD2; CDR3aa: CAVRGTADTGELFF